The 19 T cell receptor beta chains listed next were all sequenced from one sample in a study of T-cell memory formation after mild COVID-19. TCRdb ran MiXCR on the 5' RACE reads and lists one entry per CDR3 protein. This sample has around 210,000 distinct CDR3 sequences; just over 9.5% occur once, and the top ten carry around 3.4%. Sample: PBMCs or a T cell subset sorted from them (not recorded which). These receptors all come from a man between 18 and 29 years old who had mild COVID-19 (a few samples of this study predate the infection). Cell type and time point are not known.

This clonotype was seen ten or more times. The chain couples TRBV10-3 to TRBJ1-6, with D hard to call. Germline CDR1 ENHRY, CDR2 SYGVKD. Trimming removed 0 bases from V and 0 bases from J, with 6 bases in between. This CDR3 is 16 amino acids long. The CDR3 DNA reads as TGTGCCATCAGTGAGTCGGTAGACTCCTATAATTCACCCCTCCACTTT. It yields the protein CAISESVDSYNSPLHF.

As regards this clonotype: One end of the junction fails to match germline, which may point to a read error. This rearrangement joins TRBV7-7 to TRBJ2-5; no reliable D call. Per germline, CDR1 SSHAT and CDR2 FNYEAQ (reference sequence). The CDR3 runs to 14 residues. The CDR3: CASSPASGQETQYF. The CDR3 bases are TGTGCTAGCAGCCCCGCTTCCGGCCAAGAGACCCAGTACTTC.

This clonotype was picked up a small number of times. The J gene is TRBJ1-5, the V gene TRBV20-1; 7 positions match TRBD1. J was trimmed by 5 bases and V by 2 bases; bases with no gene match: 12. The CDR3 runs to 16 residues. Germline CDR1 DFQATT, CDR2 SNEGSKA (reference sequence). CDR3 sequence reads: CSARRQGLSWDQPQHF. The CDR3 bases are TGCAGTGCTAGAAGACAGGGCCTAAGTTGGGATCAGCCCCAGCATTTT.

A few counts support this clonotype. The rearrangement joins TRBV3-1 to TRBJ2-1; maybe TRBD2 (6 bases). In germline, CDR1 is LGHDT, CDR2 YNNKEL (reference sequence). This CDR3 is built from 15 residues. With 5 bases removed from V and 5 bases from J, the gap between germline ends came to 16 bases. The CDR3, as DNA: TGTGCCAGCAGCTCACTCGGAGGGGAACACAATGAGCAGTTCTTC. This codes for CASSSLGGEHNEQFF.

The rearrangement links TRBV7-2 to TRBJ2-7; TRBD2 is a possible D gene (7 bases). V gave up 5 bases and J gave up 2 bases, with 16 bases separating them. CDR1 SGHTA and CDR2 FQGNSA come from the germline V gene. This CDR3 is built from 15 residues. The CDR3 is CASSQPWGGTYEQYF. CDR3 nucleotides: TGTGCCAGCAGCCAACCCTGGGGGGGCACCTACGAGCAGTACTTC.

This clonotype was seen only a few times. DNA of the CDR3: TGTGCCAGCAGCTCCTGGGCGCAGACAAATGAAAAACTGTTTTTT. Its protein is CASSSWAQTNEKLFF. J is TRBJ1-4 and V is TRBV7-3; D unresolved. The germline V and J ends were trimmed by 4 bases and 5 bases, with 14 bases remaining between them. Looked up from germline, CDR1 is SGHTA and CDR2 is FQGTGA. CDR3 length: 15 residues.

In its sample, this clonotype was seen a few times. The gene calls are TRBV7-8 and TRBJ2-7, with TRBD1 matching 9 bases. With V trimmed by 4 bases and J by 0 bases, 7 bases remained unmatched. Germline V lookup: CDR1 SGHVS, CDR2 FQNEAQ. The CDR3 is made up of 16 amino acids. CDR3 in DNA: TGTGCCAGCAGCTCTCGACAGGGGGAAGGCTCCTACGAGCAGTACGTC. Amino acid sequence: CASSSRQGEGSYEQYV.

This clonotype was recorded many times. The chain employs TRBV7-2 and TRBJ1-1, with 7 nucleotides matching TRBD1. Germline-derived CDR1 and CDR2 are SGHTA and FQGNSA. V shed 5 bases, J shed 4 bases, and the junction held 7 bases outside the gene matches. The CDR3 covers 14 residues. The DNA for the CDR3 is TGTGCCAGCAGCCGGGACAGATTTTTCACTGAAGCTTTCTTT. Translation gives CASSRDRFFTEAFF. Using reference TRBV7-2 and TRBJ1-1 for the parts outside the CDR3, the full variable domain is GAGVSQSPSNKVTEKGKDVELRCDPISGHTALYWYRQSLGQGLEFLIYFQGNSAPDKSGLPSDRFSAERTGGSVSTLTIQRTQQEDSAVYLCASSRDRFFTEAFFGQGTRLTVV.

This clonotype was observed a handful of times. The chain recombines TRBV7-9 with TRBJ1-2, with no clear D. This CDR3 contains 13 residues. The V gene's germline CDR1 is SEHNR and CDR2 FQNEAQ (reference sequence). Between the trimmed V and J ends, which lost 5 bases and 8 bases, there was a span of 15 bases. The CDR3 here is CASSPGGGPGYTF. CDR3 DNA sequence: TGTGCCAGCAGCCCCGGCGGTGGGCCCGGCTACACCTTC.

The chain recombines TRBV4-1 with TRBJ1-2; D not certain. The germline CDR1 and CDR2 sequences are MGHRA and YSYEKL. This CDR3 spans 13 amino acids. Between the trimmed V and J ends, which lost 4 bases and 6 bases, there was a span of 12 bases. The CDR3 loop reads CASSPLPQNGYTF. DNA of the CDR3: TGCGCCAGCAGCCCTCTCCCCCAGAATGGCTACACCTTC.

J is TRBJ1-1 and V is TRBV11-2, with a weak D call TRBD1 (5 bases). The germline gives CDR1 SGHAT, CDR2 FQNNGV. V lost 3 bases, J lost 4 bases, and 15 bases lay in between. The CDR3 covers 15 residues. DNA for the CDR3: TGTGCCAGCAGCTTCAATGTCAGGGAGGGCACTGAAGCTTTCTTT. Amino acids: CASSFNVREGTEAFF.

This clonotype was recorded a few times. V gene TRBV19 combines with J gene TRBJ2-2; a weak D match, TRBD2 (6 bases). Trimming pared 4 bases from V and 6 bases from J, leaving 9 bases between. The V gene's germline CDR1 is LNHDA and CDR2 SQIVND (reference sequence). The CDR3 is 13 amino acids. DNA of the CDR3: TGTGCCAGTAGTAGTCGGGGGTCCGGGGAGCTGTTTTTT. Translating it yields CASSSRGSGELFF.

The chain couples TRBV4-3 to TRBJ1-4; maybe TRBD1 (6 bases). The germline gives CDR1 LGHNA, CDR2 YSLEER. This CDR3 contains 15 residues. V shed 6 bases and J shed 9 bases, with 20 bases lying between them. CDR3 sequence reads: CASRPGGGPLKKLFF. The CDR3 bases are TGCGCCAGCAGACCAGGCGGGGGGCCCCTGAAAAAACTGTTTTTT.

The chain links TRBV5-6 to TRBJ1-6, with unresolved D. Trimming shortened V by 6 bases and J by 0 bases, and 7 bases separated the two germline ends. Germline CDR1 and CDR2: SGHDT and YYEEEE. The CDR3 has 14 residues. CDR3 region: CASTSYSYNSPLHF. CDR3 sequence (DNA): TGTGCCAGCACCTCCTACTCCTATAATTCACCCCTCCACTTT.

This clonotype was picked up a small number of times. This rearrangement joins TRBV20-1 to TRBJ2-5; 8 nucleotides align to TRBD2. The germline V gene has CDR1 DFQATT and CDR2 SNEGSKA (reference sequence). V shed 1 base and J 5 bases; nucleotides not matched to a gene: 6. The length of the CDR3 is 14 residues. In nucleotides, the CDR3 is TGCAGTGCTAGAGGTCGGGGGGGCCCGGAGACCCAGTACTTC. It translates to CSARGRGGPETQYF.

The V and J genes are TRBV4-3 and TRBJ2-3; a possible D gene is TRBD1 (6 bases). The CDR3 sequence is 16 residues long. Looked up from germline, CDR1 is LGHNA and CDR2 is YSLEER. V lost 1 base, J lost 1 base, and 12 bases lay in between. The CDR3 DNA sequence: TGCGCCAGCAGCCAAGCCACAGGGACGGGCACAGATACGCAGTATTTT. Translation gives CASSQATGTGTDTQYF.

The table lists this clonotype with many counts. Here the CDR3 DNA reads TGTGCCAGCACCCTCCCGGGACCTGTTATGAACACTGAAGCTTTCTTT. It codes for CASTLPGPVMNTEAFF. The chain has TRBV7-2 and TRBJ1-1, with D tentatively TRBD1 (5 bases). V lost 7 bases and J lost 0, with 18 bases in between. There are 16 residues in the CDR3. Germline values: CDR1 SGHTA, CDR2 FQGNSA.

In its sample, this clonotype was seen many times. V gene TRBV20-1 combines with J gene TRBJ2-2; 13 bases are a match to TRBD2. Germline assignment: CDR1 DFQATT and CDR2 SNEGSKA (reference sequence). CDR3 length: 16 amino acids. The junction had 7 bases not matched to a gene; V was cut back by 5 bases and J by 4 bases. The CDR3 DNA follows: TGCAGTGCTCTCGACCGACTAGCGGGGGGCACCGGGGAGCTGTTTTTT. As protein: CSALDRLAGGTGELFF.

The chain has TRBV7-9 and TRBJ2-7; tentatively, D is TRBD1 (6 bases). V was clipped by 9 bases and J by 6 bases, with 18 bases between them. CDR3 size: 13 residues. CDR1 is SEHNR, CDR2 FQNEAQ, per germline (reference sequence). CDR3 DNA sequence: TGTGCCAGTTCCGGGACAATTTCTTCCGAGCAGTACTTC. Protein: CASSGTISSEQYF. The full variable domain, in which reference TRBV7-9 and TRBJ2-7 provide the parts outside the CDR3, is DTGVSQNPRHKITKRGQNVTFRCDPISEHNRLYWYRQTLGQGPEFLTYFQNEAQLEKSRLLSDRFSAERPKGSFSTLEIQRTEQGDSAMYLCASSGTISSEQYFGPGTRLTVT.